This T cell receptor (beta chain) was retrieved from a study of blood T cell repertoires in COVID-19. Across the study: The origin of the acute and convalescent COVID-19 samples was the United States, Italy and Spain. T cells, B-cell-depleted T cells, or PBMCs provided the cDNA or gDNA that served as material.

TCRdb keeps only in-frame clones here, not all; method: immunoSEQ multiplex PCR. The sample shows 450,000 or so clones, roughly 90% of them seen only once. Between the trimmed V and J ends, which lost 3 bases and 8 bases, there was a span of 10 bases. Looked up from germline, CDR1 is MDHEN and CDR2 is SYDVKM. The CDR3 length is 12 residues. The clonotype was recovered from a woman between 40 and 50 years old with COVID-19, enrolled during active disease. This chain uses TRBV28 with TRBJ1-2; possibly TRBD1 for D (5 bases). The sequenced material came from peripheral blood. CDR3 protein: CASSFARAGYTF. As DNA, the CDR3 is TGTGCCAGCAGTTTCGCCAGGGCCGGCTACACCTTC.